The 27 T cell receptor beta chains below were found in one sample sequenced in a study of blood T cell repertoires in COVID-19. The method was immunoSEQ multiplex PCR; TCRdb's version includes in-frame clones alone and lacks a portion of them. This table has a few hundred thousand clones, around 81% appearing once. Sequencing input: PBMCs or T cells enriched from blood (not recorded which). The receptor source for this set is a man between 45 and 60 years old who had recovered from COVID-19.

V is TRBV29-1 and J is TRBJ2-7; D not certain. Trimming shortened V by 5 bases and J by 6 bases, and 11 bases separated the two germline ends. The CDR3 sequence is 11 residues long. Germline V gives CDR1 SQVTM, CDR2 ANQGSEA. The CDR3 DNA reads TGCAGCGTTCGAGTTTACTCCGAGCAGTACTTC. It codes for CSVRVYSEQYF.

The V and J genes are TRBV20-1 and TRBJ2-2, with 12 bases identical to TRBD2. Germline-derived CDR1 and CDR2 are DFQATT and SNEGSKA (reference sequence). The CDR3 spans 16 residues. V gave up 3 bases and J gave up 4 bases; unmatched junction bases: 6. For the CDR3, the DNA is TGCAGTGCTAGTGCACTAGCGGGAGGTACCACCGGGGAGCTGTTTTTT. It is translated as CSASALAGGTTGELFF.

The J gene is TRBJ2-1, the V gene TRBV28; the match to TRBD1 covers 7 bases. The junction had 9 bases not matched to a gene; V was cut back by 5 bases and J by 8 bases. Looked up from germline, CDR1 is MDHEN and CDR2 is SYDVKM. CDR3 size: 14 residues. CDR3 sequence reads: CASSPGQFPHEQFF. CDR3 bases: TGTGCCAGCAGTCCGGGACAGTTCCCCCATGAGCAGTTCTTC.

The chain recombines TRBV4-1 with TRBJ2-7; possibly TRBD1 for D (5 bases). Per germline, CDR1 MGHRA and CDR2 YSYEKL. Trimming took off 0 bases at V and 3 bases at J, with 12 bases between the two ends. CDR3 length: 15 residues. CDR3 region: CASSQERGRVYEQYF. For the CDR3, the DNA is TGCGCCAGCAGCCAAGAAAGGGGCAGGGTCTACGAGCAGTACTTC.

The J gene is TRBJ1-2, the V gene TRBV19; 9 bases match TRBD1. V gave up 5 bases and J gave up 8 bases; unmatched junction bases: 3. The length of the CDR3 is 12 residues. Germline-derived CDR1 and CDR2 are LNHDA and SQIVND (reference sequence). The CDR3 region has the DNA TGTGCCAGTAGTGAGACAGGGGGAGGCTACACCTTC. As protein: CASSETGGGYTF. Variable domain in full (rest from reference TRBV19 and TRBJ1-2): DGGITQSPKYLFRKEGQNVTLSCEQNLNHDAMYWYRQDPGQGLRLIYYSQIVNDFQKGDIAEGYSVSREKKESFPLTVTSAQKNPTAFYLCASSETGGGYTFGSGTRLTVV.

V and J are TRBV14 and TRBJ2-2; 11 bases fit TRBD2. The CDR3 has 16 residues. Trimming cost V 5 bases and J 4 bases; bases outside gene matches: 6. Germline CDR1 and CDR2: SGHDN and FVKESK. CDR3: CASSKLAGAFTGELFF. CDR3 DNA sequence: TGTGCCAGCAGCAAACTAGCGGGGGCCTTCACCGGGGAGCTGTTTTTT.

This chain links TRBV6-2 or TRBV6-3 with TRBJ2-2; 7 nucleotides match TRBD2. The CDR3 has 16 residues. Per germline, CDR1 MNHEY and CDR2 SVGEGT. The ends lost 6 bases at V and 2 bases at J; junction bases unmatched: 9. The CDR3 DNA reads TGTGCCAGCAGCACCGGGAGGCTCCCAAACACCGGGGAGCTGTTTTTT. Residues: CASSTGRLPNTGELFF.

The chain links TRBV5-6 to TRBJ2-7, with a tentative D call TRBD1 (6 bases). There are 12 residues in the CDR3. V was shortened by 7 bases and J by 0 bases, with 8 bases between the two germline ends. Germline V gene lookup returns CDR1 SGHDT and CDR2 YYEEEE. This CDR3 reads CASGQSSYEQYF. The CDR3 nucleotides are TGTGCCAGCGGACAGAGCTCCTACGAGCAGTACTTC.

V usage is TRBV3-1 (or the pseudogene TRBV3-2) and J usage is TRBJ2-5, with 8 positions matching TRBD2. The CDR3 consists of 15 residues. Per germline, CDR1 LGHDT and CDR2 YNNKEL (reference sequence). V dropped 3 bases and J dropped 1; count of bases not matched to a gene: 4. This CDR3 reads CASSQIGTSQETQYF. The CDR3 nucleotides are TGTGCCAGCAGCCAGATTGGGACTAGCCAAGAGACCCAGTACTTC.

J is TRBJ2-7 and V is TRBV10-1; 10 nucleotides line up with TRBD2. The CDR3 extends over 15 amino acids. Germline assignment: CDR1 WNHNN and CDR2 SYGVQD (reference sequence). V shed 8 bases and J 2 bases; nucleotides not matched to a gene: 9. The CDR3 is CASGTGLAGAYEQYF. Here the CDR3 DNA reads TGCGCCAGCGGGACCGGGCTAGCGGGAGCCTACGAGCAGTACTTC.

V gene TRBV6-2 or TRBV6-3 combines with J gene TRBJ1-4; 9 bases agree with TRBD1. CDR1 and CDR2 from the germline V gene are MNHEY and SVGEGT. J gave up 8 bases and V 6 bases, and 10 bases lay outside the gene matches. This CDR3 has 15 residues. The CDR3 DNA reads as TGTGCCAGCAGCTTACAGGGGGCGCGAGAAGAAAAACTGTTTTTT. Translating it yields CASSLQGAREEKLFF.

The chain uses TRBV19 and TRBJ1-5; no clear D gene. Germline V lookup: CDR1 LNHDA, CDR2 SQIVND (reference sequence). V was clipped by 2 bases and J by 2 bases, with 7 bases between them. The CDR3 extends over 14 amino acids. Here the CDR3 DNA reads TGTGCCAGTAGTATACAGGCCGGCAATCAGCCCCAGCATTTT. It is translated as CASSIQAGNQPQHF. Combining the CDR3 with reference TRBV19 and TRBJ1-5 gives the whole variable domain DGGITQSPKYLFRKEGQNVTLSCEQNLNHDAMYWYRQDPGQGLRLIYYSQIVNDFQKGDIAEGYSVSREKKESFPLTVTSAQKNPTAFYLCASSIQAGNQPQHFGDGTRLSIL.

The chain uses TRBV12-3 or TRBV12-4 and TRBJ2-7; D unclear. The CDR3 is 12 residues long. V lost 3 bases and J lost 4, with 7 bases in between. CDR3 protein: CASSFSIYEQYF. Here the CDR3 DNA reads TGTGCCAGCAGTTTTAGCATTTACGAGCAGTACTTC.

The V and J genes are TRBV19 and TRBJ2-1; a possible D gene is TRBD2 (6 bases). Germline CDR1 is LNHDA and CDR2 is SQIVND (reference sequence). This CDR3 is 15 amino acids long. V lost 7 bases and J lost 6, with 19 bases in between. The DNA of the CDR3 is TGTGCCAGTAAAGACGCGGGACCTCCTTTCAATGAGCAGTTCTTC. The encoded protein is CASKDAGPPFNEQFF.

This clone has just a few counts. CDR3 nucleotide sequence: TGCAGCGTGATGGGGGGGACCCAAGAGACCCAGTACTTC. It encodes CSVMGGTQETQYF. The V and J genes are TRBV29-1 and TRBJ2-5; 7 nucleotides match TRBD2. Germline values: CDR1 SQVTM, CDR2 ANQGSEA. There are 13 residues in the CDR3. V dropped 6 bases and J dropped 1; count of bases not matched to a gene: 5. Full variable domain (rest looked up from reference TRBV29-1 and TRBJ2-5): SAVISQKPSRDICQRGTSLTIQCQVDSQVTMMFWYRQQPGQSLTLIATANQGSEATYESGFVIDKFPISRPNLTFSTLTVSNMSPEDSSIYLCSVMGGTQETQYFGPGTRLLVL.

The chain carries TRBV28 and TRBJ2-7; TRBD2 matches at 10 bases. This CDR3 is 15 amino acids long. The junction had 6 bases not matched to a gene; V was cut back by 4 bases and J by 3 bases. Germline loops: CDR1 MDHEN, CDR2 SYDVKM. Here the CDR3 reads CASSSLGLAIYEQYF. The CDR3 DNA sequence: TGTGCCAGCAGTTCGCTGGGACTAGCGATCTACGAGCAGTACTTC.

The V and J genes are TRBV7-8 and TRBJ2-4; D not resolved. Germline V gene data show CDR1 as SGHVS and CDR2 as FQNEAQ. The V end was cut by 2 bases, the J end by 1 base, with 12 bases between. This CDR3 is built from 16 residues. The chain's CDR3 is CASSLMAGGAKNIQYF. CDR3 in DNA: TGTGCCAGCAGCTTAATGGCTGGCGGTGCCAAAAACATTCAGTACTTC. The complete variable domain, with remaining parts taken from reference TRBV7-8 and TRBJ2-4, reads GAGVSQSPRYKVAKRGQDVALRCDPISGHVSLFWYQQALGQGPEFLTYFQNEAQLDKSGLPSDRFFAERPEGSVSTLKIQRTQQEDSAVYLCASSLMAGGAKNIQYFGAGTRLSVL.

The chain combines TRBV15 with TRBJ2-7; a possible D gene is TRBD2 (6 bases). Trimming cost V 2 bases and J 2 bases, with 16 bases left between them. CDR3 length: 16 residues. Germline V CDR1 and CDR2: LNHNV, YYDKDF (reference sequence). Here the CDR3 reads CATSRPVAGSPYEQYF. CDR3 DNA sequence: TGTGCCACCAGCAGACCCGTCGCCGGGAGCCCCTACGAGCAGTACTTC. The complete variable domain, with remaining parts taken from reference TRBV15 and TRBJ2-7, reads DAMVIQNPRYQVTQFGKPVTLSCSQTLNHNVMYWYQQKSSQAPKLLFHYYDKDFNNEADTPDNFQSRRPNTSFCFLDIRSPGLGDTAMYLCATSRPVAGSPYEQYFGPGTRLTVT.

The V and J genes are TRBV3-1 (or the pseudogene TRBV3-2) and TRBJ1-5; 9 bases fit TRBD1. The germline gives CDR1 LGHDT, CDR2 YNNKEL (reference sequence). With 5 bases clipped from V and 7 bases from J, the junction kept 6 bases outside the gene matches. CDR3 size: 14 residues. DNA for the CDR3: TGTGCCAGCAGCTCGGGACAGGGAGGGCAGCCCCAGCATTTT. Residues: CASSSGQGGQPQHF.

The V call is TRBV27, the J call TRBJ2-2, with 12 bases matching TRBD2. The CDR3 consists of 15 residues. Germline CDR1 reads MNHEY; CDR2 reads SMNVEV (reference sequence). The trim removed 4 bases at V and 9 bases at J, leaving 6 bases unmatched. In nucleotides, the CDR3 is TGTGCCAGCAGTTCCACTAGCGGGGGGATCAGGGAGCTGTTTTTT. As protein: CASSSTSGGIRELFF.

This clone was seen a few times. The CDR3 sequence is CASSGGTEAFF. The DNA for the CDR3 is TGTGCCAGTAGTGGCGGGACTGAAGCTTTCTTT. The chain joins TRBV19 to TRBJ1-1; D ambiguous. Germline V CDR1 and CDR2: LNHDA, SQIVND (reference sequence). V was cut by 5 bases and J by 5 bases, with 6 bases left in between. The CDR3 has 11 residues. The whole variable domain, filled in from reference TRBV19 and TRBJ1-1, reads DGGITQSPKYLFRKEGQNVTLSCEQNLNHDAMYWYRQDPGQGLRLIYYSQIVNDFQKGDIAEGYSVSREKKESFPLTVTSAQKNPTAFYLCASSGGTEAFFGQGTRLTVV.

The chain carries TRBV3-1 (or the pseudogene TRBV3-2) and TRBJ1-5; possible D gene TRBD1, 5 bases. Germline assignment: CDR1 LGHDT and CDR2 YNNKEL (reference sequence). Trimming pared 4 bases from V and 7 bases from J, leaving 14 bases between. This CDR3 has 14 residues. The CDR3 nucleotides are TGTGCCAGCAGCCTGGGGCCTCCCCCACAGCCCCAGCATTTT. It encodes CASSLGPPPQPQHF.

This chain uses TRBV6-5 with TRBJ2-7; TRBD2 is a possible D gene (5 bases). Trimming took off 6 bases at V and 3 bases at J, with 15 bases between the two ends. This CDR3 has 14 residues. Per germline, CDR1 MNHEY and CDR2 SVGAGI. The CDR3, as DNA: TGTGCCAGCAGCCGCACATCCAGCGGCTACGAGCAGTACTTC. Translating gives CASSRTSSGYEQYF.

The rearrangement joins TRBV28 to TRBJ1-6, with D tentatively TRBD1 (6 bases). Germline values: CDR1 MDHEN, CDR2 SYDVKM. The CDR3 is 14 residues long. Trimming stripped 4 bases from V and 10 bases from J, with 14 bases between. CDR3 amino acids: CASSSTTGRSPLHF. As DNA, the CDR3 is TGTGCCAGCAGTTCCACGACAGGCCGGTCACCCCTCCACTTT.

The CDR3 loop is CASSPLAGSGQGTDTQYF. The CDR3 DNA reads TGTGCCAGCAGCCCTTTAGCGGGATCCGGACAGGGCACAGATACGCAGTATTTT. The chain is built from TRBV7-3 and TRBJ2-3, with D possibly being TRBD2 (8 bases). The germline V gene encodes CDR1 SGHTA and CDR2 FQGTGA. Trimming removed 5 bases at V and 1 base at J, with 22 bases between. The CDR3 runs 18 residues.

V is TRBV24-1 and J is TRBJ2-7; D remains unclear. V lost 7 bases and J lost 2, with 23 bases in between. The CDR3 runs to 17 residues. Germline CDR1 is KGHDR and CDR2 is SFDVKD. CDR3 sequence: CATRGTFRIKVPYEQYF. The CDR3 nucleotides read TGTGCCACCAGAGGCACTTTCAGGATCAAGGTCCCCTACGAGCAGTACTTC.

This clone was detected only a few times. The CDR3 DNA sequence: TGTGCCAGCAGTTTGGCAGGGTATCAGCCCCAGCATTTT. It is translated as CASSLAGYQPQHF. J is TRBJ1-5 and V is TRBV28, with D tentatively TRBD1 (5 bases). Trimming pared 3 bases from V and 5 bases from J, leaving 8 bases between. CDR1 and CDR2 (germline): MDHEN, SYDVKM. The length of the CDR3 is 13 residues.